Following are 18 T cell receptor beta chains from one sample sequenced in a study of blood T cell repertoires in COVID-19 (dated by TCRdb to the early 2020s). The library was generated by the immunoSEQ multiplex PCR assay. In its TCRdb copy, this immuneACCESS table keeps in-frame sequences only and misses some clones. Where compared with another copy, unresolved V genes explain less than half of these, and the others have no known cause. This sample lists approximately 440,000 clones; approximately 90% were detected once. The top ten constitute approximately 0.7% of the sample. Sequenced sample: PBMCs or T cells enriched from blood (not recorded which). The receptor set was obtained from a young woman who had recovered from COVID-19.

The chain combines TRBV6-4 with TRBJ1-2; 8 bases fit TRBD1. This CDR3 is 14 amino acids long. Germline CDR1 is MRHNA and CDR2 is SNTAGT. J lost 8 bases, V lost 7 bases, and 12 bases had no gene match. As DNA, the CDR3 is TGTGCCAGCACTCCGTGGACAGGGATCGGAGGCTACACCTTC. This encodes CASTPWTGIGGYTF.

J is TRBJ2-3 and V is TRBV3-1 (or the pseudogene TRBV3-2); 14 bases map to TRBD2. Trimming took 1 base from V and 6 from J; bases not matched to a gene: 0. Germline CDR1 is LGHDT and CDR2 is YNNKEL (reference sequence). The CDR3 totals 15 residues. CDR3 bases: TGTGCCAGCAGCCAAGGACTAGCGGGGGGGGATACGCAGTATTTT. This translates into CASSQGLAGGDTQYF.

This clone was picked up a small number of times. The chain couples TRBV3-1 (or the pseudogene TRBV3-2) to TRBJ2-5; D uncertain. The V and J ends lost 0 bases and 1 base respectively, with 12 bases between them. CDR1 and CDR2 from the germline V gene are LGHDT and YNNKEL (reference sequence). The CDR3 is 16 residues long. This CDR3 reads CASSQDLGTVQETQYF. CDR3 coding DNA: TGTGCCAGCAGCCAAGATCTGGGCACAGTCCAAGAGACCCAGTACTTC.

Turning to this clone: One end of the junction fails to match germline, which may point to a read error. V usage is TRBV19 and J usage is TRBJ2-7; perhaps TRBD1 as D (6 bases). Germline V lookup: CDR1 LNHDA, CDR2 SQIVND (reference sequence). The CDR3 consists of 13 residues. The CDR3 DNA is TGTGCCAGTAGTCCCGAAGGTTCGTCACGACAGGACTTC. Its translation is CASSPEGSSRQDF.

This clone was seen only once. The chain recombines TRBV6-5 with TRBJ2-1, with 10 bases matching TRBD2. In germline, CDR1 is MNHEY, CDR2 SVGAGI. V lost 7 bases, J lost 0 bases, and 3 bases stayed unmatched. This CDR3 has 15 amino acids. The CDR3 nucleotides are TGTGCCAGCAAAGCGGGGGGGACCTCCTACAATGAGCAGTTCTTC. This sequence encodes CASKAGGTSYNEQFF.

The chain is built from TRBV5-1 and TRBJ2-5; TRBD1 matches at 7 bases. The CDR3 spans 15 residues. The germline V gene has CDR1 SGHRS and CDR2 YFSETQ. Unmatched junction bases numbered 6, after V lost 0 bases and J lost 4 bases. CDR3 amino acids: CASSLGRGRGETQYF. For the CDR3, the DNA is TGCGCCAGCAGCTTGGGAAGGGGGCGAGGAGAGACCCAGTACTTC.

This chain uses TRBV19 with TRBJ1-5; 7 nucleotides line up with TRBD1. The length of the CDR3 is 16 residues. Germline-derived CDR1 and CDR2 are LNHDA and SQIVND (reference sequence). The CDR3 coding sequence is TGTGCTACTAAAAAGGGGCGGGACAGACGAAATCAGCCCCAGCATTTT. Protein: CATKKGRDRRNQPQHF.

The chain is built from TRBV6-5 and TRBJ1-4; D ambiguous. Deletions cut 6 bases from V and 0 bases from J, with 5 bases between. This CDR3 has 13 amino acids. The germline CDR1 and CDR2 sequences are MNHEY and SVGAGI. This CDR3 is CASRETTNEKLFF. CDR3 sequence (DNA): TGTGCCAGCAGGGAGACAACTAATGAAAAACTGTTTTTT.

This clone has only one observation. The rearrangement joins TRBV27 to TRBJ2-3; TRBD1 aligns across 7 bases. From germline, CDR1 is MNHEY and CDR2 SMNVEV (reference sequence). CDR3 length: 14 amino acids. V lost 3 bases, J lost 1 base, and 1 base stayed unmatched. Here the CDR3 DNA reads TGTGCCAGCAGTTTCGACAGGGGCACAGATACGCAGTATTTT. Protein product: CASSFDRGTDTQYF.

The DNA for the CDR3 is TGTGCCAGCCGAGGAAGGGGGATAGATGTTTACAAGAATGAGCAGTTCTTC. Protein sequence: CASRGRGIDVYKNEQFF. The rearrangement uses TRBV27 and TRBJ2-1; D perhaps matches TRBD1 (6 bases). V lost 8 bases and J 7 bases, leaving 27 bases between the germline ends. Germline CDR1 MNHEY, CDR2 SMNVEV (reference sequence). The CDR3 covers 17 residues.

V is TRBV30 and J is TRBJ1-5; TRBD1 agrees at 7 bases. Germline CDR1 is GTSNPN and CDR2 is SVGIG (reference sequence). V was pared by 4 bases and J by 2 bases, with 8 bases of the junction left unmatched. The CDR3 runs 15 residues. The CDR3 sequence: CAWNPTTGGNQPQHF. CDR3 coding DNA: TGTGCCTGGAACCCTACTACAGGGGGCAATCAGCCCCAGCATTTT.

The V call is TRBV4-1, the J call TRBJ1-6, with no clear D. This CDR3 spans 14 amino acids. Trimming removed 1 base at V and 8 bases at J, with 9 bases between. CDR1 MGHRA and CDR2 YSYEKL come from the germline V gene. This chain's CDR3 is CASSQGPVYSPLHF. The CDR3 bases are TGCGCCAGCAGCCAAGGGCCCGTCTATTCACCCCTCCACTTT.

The sample holds one count of this clone. The CDR3: CASSEPGGRSADTQYF. The CDR3, as DNA: TGTGCCAGCAGCGAGCCGGGGGGCCGATCAGCAGATACGCAGTATTTT. V gene TRBV6-6 combines with J gene TRBJ2-3, with D possibly being TRBD2 (7 bases). V was clipped by 6 bases and J by 4 bases, with 20 bases between them. The V gene's germline CDR1 is MNHNY and CDR2 SVGAGI (reference sequence). The CDR3 extends over 16 amino acids.

The J gene is TRBJ1-3, the V gene TRBV5-4; D gene ambiguous. In germline, CDR1 is SGHNT, CDR2 YYREEE (reference sequence). This CDR3 spans 17 amino acids. The ends were cut back, 0 bases at V and 0 bases at J, with 13 bases in the middle. CDR3 in amino acids: CASSLGPSGSSGNTIYF. The CDR3 DNA sequence: TGTGCCAGCAGCTTGGGGCCCTCGGGGAGCTCTGGAAACACCATATATTTT.

The chain is built from TRBV11-3 and TRBJ1-3; D gene ambiguous. Trimming stripped 2 bases from V and 1 base from J, with 3 bases between. This CDR3 is 13 amino acids long. The germline V gene has CDR1 SGHNT and CDR2 YENEEA. Here the CDR3 reads CASSLSSGNTIYF. CDR3 coding DNA: TGTGCCAGCAGCTTATCATCTGGAAACACCATATATTTT.

This chain joins TRBV10-1 and TRBJ2-3, with D uncertain. This CDR3 region has 13 residues. CDR1 is WNHNN, CDR2 SYGVQD, per germline (reference sequence). Trimming pared 2 bases from V and 9 bases from J, leaving 12 bases between. The CDR3 spells CASSEGTPGTQYF. The CDR3 DNA follows: TGCGCCAGCAGTGAGGGCACCCCTGGCACGCAGTATTTT.

This chain joins TRBV4-1 and TRBJ1-5; no clear D gene. There are 16 residues in the CDR3. Trimming pared 1 base from V and 3 bases from J, leaving 13 bases between. Germline V lookup: CDR1 MGHRA, CDR2 YSYEKL. The CDR3 DNA reads TGCGCCAGCAGCCAAGTAGCACCGATATTCAATCAGCCCCAGCATTTT. This gives the protein CASSQVAPIFNQPQHF.

In this sample, this clone turned up once. The genes are TRBV4-1 and TRBJ1-6; 7 bases align to TRBD1. Germline CDR1 and CDR2: MGHRA and YSYEKL. The CDR3 spans 17 residues. Germline trimming cut 4 bases from V and 2 bases from J; bases unmatched to any gene: 8. The CDR3 here is CASSPIGGQTYNSPLHF. CDR3 in DNA: TGCGCCAGCAGCCCGATCGGGGGACAGACCTATAATTCACCCCTCCACTTT.